The TCR beta chain described here comes from a study of beta chain features in type 1 diabetes. Study details: Healthy donors, compared against patients, showed similar age, gender and cell yields.

The study's findings and limits: TCRB CDR3s were moderately but significantly shorter in Type 1 diabetes patients in all four CD4+ subsets.

This clone occurred a few times. The antigen remains undetermined. cDNA synthesis used the whole RNA isolate, giving expressed TCRB sequences. Here immunoSEQ multiplex PCR was the method, and the copy in TCRdb shows in-frame clones only, minus some. This table has hundreds of thousands of clones, 13% appearing once. The sample was naive CD4+ T cells from blood. This TCR derives from a man aged 18-30 years with type 1 diabetes.

CDR3 loop: CASSFQLAGAPNEQFF. For the CDR3, the DNA is TGTGCCAGCAGCTTCCAACTAGCGGGGGCCCCGAATGAGCAGTTCTTC. This chain joins TRBV7-2 and TRBJ2-1; 11 bases line up with TRBD2. Germline CDR1 and CDR2: SGHTA and FQGNSA. Losses at the gene ends were 3 bases for V and 7 bases for J; bases not matched to a gene: 8. The CDR3 length is 16 residues.